This T cell receptor (beta chain) was found in a study of cytomegalovirus exposure and HLA in healthy donors. Libraries were prepared by immunoSEQ multiplex PCR; TCRdb keeps only in-frame clonotypes and omits some of them. Of 150,000 to 200,000 clones in the sample, approximately 84% were seen once. The germline V gene encodes CDR1 MNHNS and CDR2 SASEGT. Trimming stripped 9 bases from V and 5 bases from J, with 14 bases between. This CDR3 is built from 13 residues. The chain links TRBV6-1 to TRBJ1-3; possibly TRBD1 for D (6 bases). The origin of this receptor is a woman aged 18 to 35 in good health and CMV-seropositive. The sample was PBMCs. The CDR3 nucleotides read TGTGCCAGTCGGACAGCGACGAGAAACACCATATATTTT. It yields the protein CASRTATRNTIYF.